Sequencing of this T cell receptor beta chain was carried out in a study of blood T cells in healthy people across ages. Together with a sample-barcoded 5' primer, a J-beta primer mix was included in a second PCR lasting roughly 6 to 12 cycles. TCRdb re-analysed the 5' RACE reads in MiXCR, keeping a single row per CDR3 protein. The sample includes fewer than 2,000,000 distinct CDR3 sequences, about two fifths of them seen just once. General study findings and limits: The study lacked donor CMV status, which possibly confounded expanded clonotype changes.

Between the trimmed V and J ends, which lost 5 bases and 10 bases, there was a span of 15 bases. The CDR3 has 12 amino acids. Germline V gene sequence: CDR1 SNHLY, CDR2 FYNNEI. Of note for this clonotype: Its cognate antigen is unknown.

The receptor's source is a human donor in good health. Sample: blood. The rearrangement uses TRBV2 and TRBJ2-7; possible D gene TRBD2, 5 bases. The CDR3 sequence: CASSSTGIHQYF. The CDR3 DNA reads TGTGCCAGCAGTTCTACCGGGATCCATCAGTACTTC.